Listed below are T cell receptor beta chains from one sample, sequenced in a study of low-dose radiotherapy and immunotherapy resistance in tumors. TCRdb used MiXCR to reprocess the reads, holding one entry per CDR3 protein. The sample holds some 100,000 distinct CDR3 sequences, under 25% seen once. Sequencing was performed on PBMCs, taken after low-dose radiotherapy plus immunotherapy. The source is a female donor with ovarian cancer. CDR3s include the opening cysteine and the closing phenylalanine or tryptophan. D genes are given only for firm matches. Size values are once, few and many counts, or a class for expanded clones, and some rows have none.

TRBD1,TRBV19,TRBJ2-2,many,CASKKSPGTGPTGELFF,TGTGCCAGTAAGAAGAGTCCAGGGACAGGCCCGACCGGGGAGCTGTTTTTT
TRBD2,TRBV20-1,TRBJ2-1,many,CSARSPSGSILNEQFF,TGCAGTGCTAGAAGTCCTAGCGGGAGCATCTTGAATGAGCAGTTCTTC
TRBD1,TRBV6-2/TRBV6-3,TRBJ2-1,many,CASRPGTVSYNEQFF,TGTGCCAGCAGACCCGGGACAGTCTCCTACAATGAGCAGTTCTTC
TRBD1,TRBV7-6,TRBJ1-1,many,CASRKEGNRGKNTEAFF,TGTGCCAGCAGGAAAGAGGGGAACAGGGGAAAGAACACTGAAGCTTTCTTT
.,TRBV15,TRBJ2-1,many,CATTRTGQYEDEQFF,TGTGCCACCACCCGTACAGGGCAGTATGAGGATGAGCAGTTCTTC
.,TRBV24-1,TRBJ2-7,many,CATSRGGEEQYF,TGTGCCACCAGCAGGGGAGGGGAAGAGCAGTACTTC
.,TRBV6-2/TRBV6-3,TRBJ1-2,many,CATWRNGRDIYGYTF,TGTGCCACTTGGAGGAATGGCAGGGACATCTATGGCTACACCTTC
.,TRBV7-9,TRBJ2-5,many,CASSLHSRTQETQYF,TGTGCCAGCAGCTTACATTCGAGGACACAAGAGACCCAGTACTTC
TRBD1,TRBV7-9,TRBJ2-7,many,CASSPPNPGTGGLVQYF,TGTGCCAGCAGCCCCCCCAATCCGGGGACAGGGGGTTTGGTGCAGTACTTC
TRBD2,TRBV4-3,TRBJ2-1,many,CASGMRTPGLAANEQFF,TGCGCCAGCGGAATGAGGACTCCGGGACTAGCGGCTAATGAGCAGTTCTTC
.,TRBV19,TRBJ2-7,many,CASSLGAAGTDEQYF,TGTGCCAGTAGCTTAGGAGCAGCCGGAACGGACGAGCAGTACTTC
TRBD2,TRBV7-2,TRBJ2-1,many,CASSLAGLADNEQFF,TGTGCCAGCAGCTTAGCGGGACTAGCTGACAATGAGCAGTTCTTC
.,TRBV12-3/TRBV12-4,TRBJ1-4,many,CASSPDSPGGEKLFF,TGTGCCAGCAGTCCCGACTCACCAGGTGGTGAAAAACTGTTTTTT
.,TRBV28,TRBJ2-3,few,CASSYSRGLADTQYF,TGTGCCAGCAGCTATTCCCGGGGCCTAGCAGATACGCAGTATTTT
.,TRBV9,TRBJ2-1,many,CASSLRDATYNEQFF,TGTGCCAGCAGTCTCCGGGACGCAACCTACAATGAGCAGTTCTTC
TRBD1,TRBV5-4,TRBJ2-7,.,CASSRQGNSNEQYF,TGTGCCAGCAGCCGACAGGGGAACAGCAACGAGCAGTACTTC
TRBD2,TRBV11-3,TRBJ2-1,few,CASSLARTSGREDEQFF,TGTGCCAGCAGCTTAGCCCGGACTAGCGGGAGAGAGGATGAGCAGTTCTTC
.,TRBV11-3,TRBJ2-1,many,CASSLVRSTLFF,TGTGCCAGCAGCTTAGTCCGTAGTACATTGTTCTTC
.,TRBV6-6,TRBJ2-6,many,CASSPPTDVLTF,TGTGCCAGCAGTCCACCCACTGACGTCCTGACTTTC
TRBD2,TRBV7-9,TRBJ2-1,many,CASSNSGNEQFF,TGTGCCAGCAGCAATAGCGGGAATGAGCAGTTCTTC
.,TRBV3-1,TRBJ2-7,many,CASRYSQELPYEQYF,TGTGCCAGCAGGTATTCGCAGGAACTTCCCTACGAGCAGTACTTC
TRBD1,TRBV6-5,TRBJ1-3,many,CASSYVDRGHLSSGNTIYF,TGTGCCAGCAGTTACGTCGACAGGGGGCATCTCAGCTCTGGAAACACCATATATTTT
.,TRBV23-1,TRBJ2-2,many,CASSQSPRRPTPGSCFF,.
.,TRBV7-3,TRBJ1-2,many,CASSLGGDYGYTF,TGTGCCAGCAGCTTAGGGGGCGACTATGGCTACACCTTC
.,TRBV6-6,TRBJ2-3,many,CASSYSDTQYF,TGTGCCAGCAGTTACTCAGATACGCAGTATTTT
TRBD1,TRBV29-1,TRBJ1-2,many,CSVHRDRGFYGYTF,TGCAGCGTACACCGGGACAGGGGGTTCTATGGCTACACCTTC
.,TRBV29-1,TRBJ2-2,many,CSVATVRTLANTGELFF,TGCAGCGTTGCGACAGTGAGGACTTTAGCGAACACCGGGGAGCTGTTTTTT
TRBD1,TRBV24-1,TRBJ2-1,many,CATSDRQTGGYNEQFF,TGTGCCACCAGTGATCGCCAAACAGGGGGCTACAATGAGCAGTTCTTC
TRBD1,TRBV3-1,TRBJ2-6,many,CASSPRAGQDSGANVLTF,TGTGCCAGCAGCCCCAGGGCCGGACAGGACTCTGGGGCCAACGTCCTGACTTTC
TRBD1,TRBV6-1,TRBJ1-1,once,CASTFFDRVGAEAFF,TGTGCCAGCACCTTCTTCGACAGGGTTGGGGCTGAAGCTTTCTTT
TRBD2,TRBV2,TRBJ2-5,many,CASRIGTSGRIQETQYF,TGTGCCAGCAGGATCGGGACTAGCGGGAGGATCCAAGAGACCCAGTACTTC
TRBD1,TRBV5-3,TRBJ1-5,.,CASTLGGTGQPQHF,TGTGCCAGCACCCTAGGGGGCACCGGTCAGCCCCAGCATTTT
TRBD2,TRBV5-5,TRBJ2-5,many,CASSPPGLGGAETQYF,TGTGCCAGCAGCCCCCCGGGACTAGGAGGGGCAGAGACCCAGTACTTC
.,TRBV29-1,TRBJ1-1,many,CSVVTGNTEAFF,TGCAGCGTTGTTACAGGGAACACTGAAGCTTTCTTT
TRBD1,TRBV29-1,TRBJ2-5,many,CSVEKDRGRGTQYF,TGCAGCGTTGAAAAGGACAGGGGCCGAGGGACCCAGTACTTC
.,TRBV2,TRBJ2-2,many,CAIFSVAGTNTGELFF,TGTGCCATATTCTCGGTGGCAGGGACGAACACCGGGGAGCTGTTTTTT
.,TRBV5-1,TRBJ2-1,many,CASSFRYGRNEQFF,TGCGCCAGCAGCTTCCGATATGGTAGGAATGAGCAGTTCTTC
TRBD1,TRBV5-1,TRBJ1-6,many,CASSWTGQGGSPLHF,TGCGCCAGCAGCTGGACGGGACAGGGGGGCTCACCCCTCCACTTT